The rows below give T cell receptor beta chains drawn from one sample of a study of shared clonotypes between healthy human individuals. Repertoires were generated with immunoSEQ multiplex PCR, while TCRdb's copy carries only in-frame clones and drops some. The sample records approximately 1,500,000 clones, 98% being singletons. Sequenced input: naive CD4+ T cells sorted from blood. The receptors stem from a man aged 25-45 years in good health. Each CDR3 is given with its conserved first and last residue. Each record gives: V gene, D gene, CDR3 protein. The D gene is left open where the match is weak.

V gene: TRBV9; D gene: TRBD2; CDR3 protein: CASSDGTSGSITETQYF
V gene: TRBV5-6; D gene: NA; CDR3 protein: CASSLAGPGELFF
V gene: TRBV27; D gene: TRBD1; CDR3 protein: CASSSGPRDRYQETQYF
V gene: TRBV2; D gene: NA; CDR3 protein: CASSESWRDTEAFF
V gene: TRBV11-2; D gene: NA; CDR3 protein: CASSTNSNRYNEQFF
V gene: TRBV2; D gene: NA; CDR3 protein: CASTGQMRGTEAFF
V gene: TRBV20-1; D gene: NA; CDR3 protein: CSARDRGGLSF
V gene: TRBV11-2; D gene: NA; CDR3 protein: CASSLDPREVYGYTF
V gene: TRBV28; D gene: TRBD2; CDR3 protein: CASSLSGAGGRFYEQYF
V gene: TRBV9; D gene: NA; CDR3 protein: CASSPDYSSDEQYF
V gene: TRBV5-1; D gene: TRBD2; CDR3 protein: CASSLGTSGSYEQYF
V gene: TRBV5-1; D gene: TRBD1; CDR3 protein: CASSLAPVDREFYEQYF
V gene: TRBV4-3; D gene: NA; CDR3 protein: CASSQQQGTFYGYTF
V gene: TRBV28; D gene: NA; CDR3 protein: CASNPSGQAYEQYF
V gene: TRBV7-9; D gene: NA; CDR3 protein: CASSDDPREQFF
V gene: TRBV28; D gene: TRBD1; CDR3 protein: CASSQRTGFEQYF
V gene: TRBV28; D gene: NA; CDR3 protein: CASSLVAGELFF
V gene: TRBV7-3; D gene: TRBD2; CDR3 protein: CASSPRPSGTTSGANVLTF
V gene: TRBV10-3; D gene: NA; CDR3 protein: CAISEVQGNEQFF
V gene: TRBV5-1; D gene: TRBD1; CDR3 protein: CASAPRQGGNTIYF
V gene: TRBV18; D gene: NA; CDR3 protein: CASSAHPGINNEQFF
V gene: TRBV9; D gene: NA; CDR3 protein: CASSGGVSISSYNEQFF
V gene: TRBV6-4; D gene: NA; CDR3 protein: CASVSGVTQPQHF
V gene: TRBV6-4; D gene: TRBD2; CDR3 protein: CASSASGTYNEQFF
V gene: TRBV7-9; D gene: NA; CDR3 protein: CASSSRGEQYF
V gene: TRBV18; D gene: NA; CDR3 protein: CASSPVQETQYF
V gene: TRBV9; D gene: NA; CDR3 protein: CASSVVGASTDTQYF
V gene: TRBV18; D gene: NA; CDR3 protein: CASSPDNILRIYEQYF
V gene: TRBV6-1; D gene: TRBD1; CDR3 protein: CASTHLGDRAEAFF
V gene: TRBV28; D gene: TRBD2; CDR3 protein: CASRDPGLAADRYF
V gene: TRBV6-5; D gene: NA; CDR3 protein: CASSYGRPYEQYF
V gene: TRBV25-1; D gene: TRBD2; CDR3 protein: CASSAGLAGRSDTQYF
V gene: TRBV6-6; D gene: NA; CDR3 protein: CASSYSALRSEQYF
V gene: TRBV5-6; D gene: TRBD1; CDR3 protein: CASHPGPGTAEAFF
V gene: TRBV5-1; D gene: TRBD1; CDR3 protein: CASSLLGQGVNNEQFF
V gene: TRBV5-4; D gene: NA; CDR3 protein: CASSLGYEQFF
V gene: TRBV9; D gene: NA; CDR3 protein: CASSVSGHSGNTIYF
V gene: TRBV11-2; D gene: TRBD1; CDR3 protein: CASSSGDRDYEQYF
V gene: TRBV29-1; D gene: NA; CDR3 protein: CSVAGMLNTEAFF
V gene: TRBV11-2; D gene: TRBD1; CDR3 protein: CASSRDRDQPQHF
V gene: TRBV27; D gene: NA; CDR3 protein: CASSLGQGTDTQYF
V gene: TRBV20-1; D gene: NA; CDR3 protein: CSARPALLKFF
V gene: TRBV5-1; D gene: TRBD2; CDR3 protein: CASSLEREGRGTDTQYF
V gene: TRBV4-3; D gene: NA; CDR3 protein: CASSQDTGTYGYTF
V gene: TRBV9; D gene: NA; CDR3 protein: CASSVAGPDTQYF
V gene: TRBV14; D gene: NA; CDR3 protein: CASSQVRTGELFF